One and the same sample provided the 17 T cell receptor beta chains below, sequenced in a study of T cell repertoires in cytomegalovirus infection. TCRdb recomputed calls from the reads with MiXCR, one row per CDR3 protein. The sample yields 200,000 to 250,000 distinct CDR3 sequences, over 20% seen once. What was sequenced was CD8+ T cells from PBMCs. These receptors originate from a human donor in good health (CMV status not recorded). Some clones in this sample may be carry-over from other donors' samples.

This clonotype came up once. The rearrangement links TRBV4-2 to TRBJ2-1; D is undetermined. Germline V CDR1 and CDR2: LGHNA, YNFKEQ. There are 12 residues in the CDR3. V gave up 0 bases and J gave up 7 bases, with 4 bases separating them. This chain's CDR3 is CASSQDLNEQFF. DNA of the CDR3: TGTGCCAGCAGCCAAGATTTAAATGAGCAGTTCTTC.

This clonotype was counted only a few times. The chain uses TRBV6-5 and TRBJ2-1; 8 bases fit TRBD2. V lost 5 bases and J lost 4; bases outside the gene matches: 10. Germline CDR1 and CDR2: MNHEY and SVGAGI. The CDR3 runs to 16 residues. CDR3 DNA: TGTGCCAGCAGTCCCGGACTAGCCTTGGCGTACAATGAGCAGTTCTTC. Amino acid sequence: CASSPGLALAYNEQFF.

This clonotype was detected many times. The chain joins TRBV7-9 to TRBJ2-7, with a possible D match to TRBD1 (6 bases). Between the trimmed V and J ends, which lost 4 bases and 7 bases, there was a span of 29 bases. CDR1 is SEHNR, CDR2 FQNEAQ, per germline (reference sequence). The CDR3 runs 18 residues. CDR3 residues: CASSSTIPFGTRPFEQYF. The CDR3 DNA follows: TGTGCCAGCAGCTCGACAATCCCTTTCGGGACAAGACCTTTTGAGCAGTACTTC.

The sample holds one count of this clonotype. A much larger clone lies a single base off, so this may be a read error. The gene calls are TRBV7-2 and TRBJ2-1; a weak D match, TRBD1 (6 bases). CDR3 size: 15 residues. Germline CDR1 SGHTA, CDR2 FQGNSA. The CDR3 bases are TGTGCCAGCACCTCCCTACAGGGAGTAAAAAATGTGCAGTTCTTC. Its translation is CASTSLQGVKNVQFF. The full variable domain, with the rest looked up from reference TRBV7-2 and TRBJ2-1, is GAGVSQSPSNKVTEKGKDVELRCDPISGHTALYWYRQSLGQGLEFLIYFQGNSAPDKSGLPSDRFSAERTGGSVSTLTIQRTQQEDSAVYLCASTSLQGVKNVQFFGPGTRLTVL.

This clonotype showed up many times. This chain links TRBV20-1 with TRBJ2-7; 8 bases are a match to TRBD2. This CDR3 region has 14 residues. Germline lookup yields CDR1 DFQATT and CDR2 SNEGSKA (reference sequence). The V gene end was trimmed by 3 bases and the J gene end by 5 bases; junction bases not matched to a gene: 9. The CDR3 sequence: CSASGSGVIHEQYF. CDR3 nucleotide sequence: TGCAGTGCTAGTGGTAGCGGGGTCATTCACGAGCAGTACTTC.

V gene TRBV27 combines with J gene TRBJ2-7, with D possibly called TRBD1 or TRBD2 (6 bases each). The CDR3 is 15 residues long. Trimming stripped 3 bases from V and 0 bases from J, with 12 bases between. Germline V gene lookup returns CDR1 MNHEY and CDR2 SMNVEV (reference sequence). The CDR3 protein is CASSFRGGGSYEQYF. The DNA for the CDR3 is TGTGCCAGCAGTTTCAGAGGGGGAGGCTCCTACGAGCAGTACTTC.

The sample holds a few counts of this clonotype. The chain employs TRBV7-9 and TRBJ1-1, with TRBD1 as a possible D gene (6 bases). With 2 bases removed from V and 7 bases from J, the gap between germline ends came to 11 bases. This CDR3 is 13 amino acids long. Germline lookup yields CDR1 SEHNR and CDR2 FQNEAQ (reference sequence). CDR3 nucleotides: TGTGCCAGCAGCTTATGGACAGCATTTGAAGCTTTCTTT. Translation: CASSLWTAFEAFF.

This clonotype was found many times. The chain is built from TRBV13 and TRBJ1-5, with D tentatively TRBD1 (6 bases). Looked up from germline, CDR1 is PRHDT and CDR2 is FYEKMQ (reference sequence). Trimming stripped 2 bases from V and 9 bases from J, with 20 bases between. This CDR3 region has 16 residues. The CDR3 reads CASSLTMGGGRGPQHF. Written as DNA, the CDR3 is TGTGCCAGCAGCTTAACTATGGGGGGGGGCCGGGGGCCCCAGCATTTT.

This clonotype was detected a few times. This chain links TRBV5-1 with TRBJ2-2; 14 positions agree with TRBD2. The germline V gene has CDR1 SGHRS and CDR2 YFSETQ. Germline trimming cut 5 bases from V and 6 bases from J; bases unmatched to any gene: 3. The CDR3 has 15 amino acids. CDR3: CASRTSGGAAGELFF. The CDR3 region has the DNA TGCGCCAGCAGGACTAGCGGGGGGGCCGCCGGGGAGCTGTTTTTT.

The V call is TRBV19, the J call TRBJ2-5; 8 positions agree with TRBD2. V lost 1 base and J lost 2; bases outside the gene matches: 3. This CDR3 spans 15 amino acids. Germline-derived CDR1 and CDR2 are LNHDA and SQIVND (reference sequence). This CDR3 reads CASSIGGGQQETQYF. CDR3 bases: TGTGCCAGTAGTATAGGCGGGGGGCAGCAAGAGACCCAGTACTTC.

The J gene is TRBJ2-7, the V gene TRBV28; the D is unclear. This CDR3 spans 14 amino acids. Trimming cost V 8 bases and J 0 bases, with 14 bases left between them. The germline gives CDR1 MDHEN, CDR2 SYDVKM. CDR3 residues: CASSSAVTSYEQYF. The CDR3 DNA reads TGTGCCAGCTCTTCGGCGGTCACCTCCTACGAGCAGTACTTC.

With respect to this clonotype: A much more abundant neighbour one base away suggests this may be a read error. V is TRBV12-3 or TRBV12-4 and J is TRBJ1-1; 8 nucleotides align to TRBD1. The CDR3 loop spans 13 amino acids. The CDR3 is CANSGTGNTEAFF. The CDR3 coding sequence is TGTGCCAACAGTGGGACAGGGAACACTGAAGCTTTCTTT.

This clonotype was detected ten times or more. The chain combines TRBV29-1 with TRBJ1-1; TRBD1 aligns across 11 bases. V was pared by 6 bases and J by 4 bases, with 10 bases of the junction left unmatched. Germline loops: CDR1 SQVTM, CDR2 ANQGSEA. The CDR3 extends over 15 amino acids. The CDR3, as DNA: TGCAGCGTCGGGGGACAGGGGGGAGTTTTCACTGAAGCTTTCTTT. This sequence encodes CSVGGQGGVFTEAFF.

This clonotype showed up just a few times. The chain carries TRBV29-1 and TRBJ2-3, with a possible D match to TRBD2 (7 bases). Germline values: CDR1 SQVTM, CDR2 ANQGSEA. The V end lost 6 bases, the J end lost 0 bases, and 16 bases lay between the germline ends. There are 15 residues in the CDR3. The CDR3 bases are TGCAGCGTCGCGCAAGGGGGGGGAAGCACAGATACGCAGTATTTT. Amino acids: CSVAQGGGSTDTQYF.

This chain joins TRBV18 and TRBJ2-3; 10 bases fit TRBD1. V lost 2 bases to trimming and J lost 4 bases; unmatched junction nucleotides: 6. This CDR3 is built from 16 residues. Germline V gene lookup returns CDR1 KGHSH and CDR2 LQKENI. This CDR3 reads CASSPTGTGAADTQYF. The DNA for the CDR3 is TGTGCCAGCTCACCAACCGGGACAGGGGCGGCAGATACGCAGTATTTT.

V gene TRBV29-1 combines with J gene TRBJ2-7; 10 bases agree with TRBD1. Germline loops: CDR1 SQVTM, CDR2 ANQGSEA. The CDR3 runs 11 residues. V was pared by 5 bases and J by 6 bases, with 1 base of the junction left unmatched. The CDR3 sequence is CSVWTGGEQYF. The CDR3 region has the DNA TGCAGCGTTTGGACAGGGGGCGAGCAGTACTTC.

The CDR3 DNA reads as TGTGCCAGCAGCTTCGGACCGTCCTACAATGAGCAGTTCTTC. It encodes CASSFGPSYNEQFF. V and J are TRBV5-5 and TRBJ2-1; D not certain. Looked up from germline, CDR1 is SGHKS and CDR2 is YYEKEE (reference sequence). The CDR3 loop spans 14 amino acids. The V end lost 2 bases, the J end lost 1 base, and 7 bases lay between the germline ends.